Included here is one T cell receptor beta chain sequence, with context. Clones were read by immunoSEQ multiplex PCR, and TCRdb kept only the in-frame ones, dropping some. There are about 120,000 clones in the sample; 60% to 85% occur only once, and 2.3% lies in the top ten. These data belong to a study of blood T cell repertoires in COVID-19. The receptor was derived from a man between 65 and 85 years old with acute or convalescent COVID-19. Sequenced sample: peripheral blood.

Written as DNA, the CDR3 is TGTGCCAGCAGCAAGGGACTAGTGAGTACAGATACGCAGTATTTT. Its translation is CASSKGLVSTDTQYF. This sequence joins TRBV7-3 and TRBJ2-3; 8 nucleotides match TRBD2. Germline assignment: CDR1 SGHTA and CDR2 FQGTGA. This CDR3 is built from 15 residues. V shed 5 bases and J 3 bases; nucleotides not matched to a gene: 7.